Shown below are 19 T cell receptor beta chains from a single sample sequenced in a study of blood T cell repertoires in COVID-19. Clones were read by immunoSEQ multiplex PCR, and TCRdb kept only the in-frame ones, dropping some. The sample shows about 370,000 clones, about 90% of them seen only once. The sequenced sample was peripheral blood. Receptor source: a man aged 18 to 30 with active or convalescent COVID-19.

This clone was counted a few times. V usage is TRBV7-3 and J usage is TRBJ2-2; a weak D match, TRBD2 (5 bases). There are 13 residues in the CDR3. The V end lost 5 bases, the J end lost 7 bases, and 11 bases lay between the germline ends. Germline V lookup: CDR1 SGHTA, CDR2 FQGTGA. This chain's CDR3 is CASSPSGVGELFF. Here the CDR3 DNA reads TGTGCCAGCAGCCCGAGCGGAGTCGGGGAGCTGTTTTTT.

The chain links TRBV7-2 to TRBJ1-1, with D possibly TRBD1 on 5 matching bases. Trimming shortened V by 2 bases and J by 10 bases, and 20 bases separated the two germline ends. CDR1 and CDR2 from the germline V gene are SGHTA and FQGNSA. CDR3 length: 15 residues. The CDR3 reads CASSLNPLAGNRAFF. As DNA, the CDR3 is TGTGCCAGCAGCTTAAACCCTCTCGCAGGGAATCGAGCTTTCTTT.

The rearrangement uses TRBV5-6 and TRBJ1-1, with 8 positions matching TRBD1. The germline V gene has CDR1 SGHDT and CDR2 YYEEEE. CDR3 length: 14 amino acids. The ends lost 2 bases at V and 5 bases at J; junction bases unmatched: 5. The DNA for the CDR3 is TGTGCCAGCAGCTTCGGCAGGGGGCGAACTGAAGCTTTCTTT. Encoded protein: CASSFGRGRTEAFF. The full variable domain, its missing parts supplied by reference TRBV5-6 and TRBJ1-1, is DAGVTQSPTHLIKTRGQQVTLRCSPKSGHDTVSWYQQALGQGPQFIFQYYEEEERQRGNFPDRFSGHQFPNYSSELNVNALLLGDSALYLCASSFGRGRTEAFFGQGTRLTVV.

The chain links TRBV6-5 to TRBJ1-5; D perhaps matches TRBD1 (6 bases). CDR3 size: 14 residues. CDR1 and CDR2 from the germline V gene are MNHEY and SVGAGI. The ends were cut back, 6 bases at V and 6 bases at J, with 15 bases in the middle. In nucleotides, the CDR3 is TGTGCCAGCAGCTCTAGGGGGTTTGGTCAGCCCCAGCATTTT. The encoded protein is CASSSRGFGQPQHF.

The genes are TRBV28 and TRBJ1-6; D not certain. V was pared by 5 bases and J by 14 bases, with 19 bases between. The CDR3 extends over 14 amino acids. Germline V gene sequence: CDR1 MDHEN, CDR2 SYDVKM. The CDR3, as DNA: TGTGCCAGCAGTGAACGGACGAGGTTGCGGGCCCTCCACTTT. Amino acids: CASSERTRLRALHF.

This chain connects TRBV29-1 to TRBJ2-5, with 7 nucleotides matching TRBD2. The CDR3 consists of 11 residues. J lost 5 bases, V lost 3 bases, and 0 bases had no gene match. CDR1 is SQVTM, CDR2 ANQGSEA, per germline. CDR3 nucleotide sequence: TGCAGCGTTGACGGGGGGGAGACCCAGTACTTC. The encoded protein is CSVDGGETQYF.

The table lists this clone with a count of one. The chain recombines TRBV5-4 with TRBJ2-7; possibly TRBD2 for D (5 bases). The CDR3 runs 15 residues. V was clipped by 0 bases and J by 3 bases, with 13 bases between them. Germline CDR1 is SGHNT and CDR2 is YYREEE (reference sequence). CDR3 in DNA: TGTGCCAGCAGCTTGGGTGTGGGAGAAGGCTACGAGCAGTACTTC. This gives the protein CASSLGVGEGYEQYF.

The chain recombines TRBV6-1 with TRBJ1-6; D not certain. V lost 3 bases, J lost 6 bases, and 9 bases lay in between. CDR3 length: 14 residues. CDR1 and CDR2 (germline): MNHNS, SASEGT. This CDR3 reads CASSDRVINSPLHF. The CDR3 DNA follows: TGTGCCAGCAGTGACCGGGTGATTAATTCACCCCTCCACTTT.

This chain uses TRBV30 with TRBJ1-2, with a possible D match to TRBD1 (6 bases). CDR3 length equals 12 residues. The ends were cut back, 3 bases at V and 4 bases at J, with 9 bases in the middle. Germline V gene data show CDR1 as GTSNPN and CDR2 as SVGIG (reference sequence). CDR3 sequence reads: CAWSPDSYGYTF. In DNA, the CDR3 is TGTGCCTGGAGCCCGGACAGCTATGGCTACACCTTC.

This clone was detected once. The V call is TRBV19, the J call TRBJ2-2, with 9 bases identical to TRBD2. Trimming removed 7 bases from V and 4 bases from J; junction bases left unmatched: 13. The CDR3 length is 17 residues. Germline V gene data show CDR1 as LNHDA and CDR2 as SQIVND (reference sequence). CDR3 sequence (DNA): TGTGCCAGTACCCCGGGACTAGCAGCCCCGGGCACCGGGGAGCTGTTTTTT. Its translation is CASTPGLAAPGTGELFF.

The V and J genes are TRBV6-2 or TRBV6-3 and TRBJ2-7; TRBD2 aligns across 7 bases. V dropped 2 bases and J dropped 2; count of bases not matched to a gene: 9. CDR3 size: 16 residues. Germline loops: CDR1 MNHEY, CDR2 SVGEGT. The CDR3 region is CASSYGSSSGTYEQYF. DNA for the CDR3: TGTGCCAGCAGTTACGGATCGTCTAGCGGAACCTACGAGCAGTACTTC.

The rearrangement links TRBV13 to TRBJ1-6, with TRBD1 identical over 7 bases. Trimming removed 1 base from V and 3 bases from J; junction bases left unmatched: 9. The length of the CDR3 is 18 residues. Germline lookup yields CDR1 PRHDT and CDR2 FYEKMQ (reference sequence). CDR3 protein: CASSLVSSQGGYNSPLHF. CDR3 DNA sequence: TGTGCCAGCAGCTTAGTTTCATCGCAGGGGGGCTATAATTCACCCCTCCACTTT.

Many counts were recorded for this clone. This chain connects TRBV6-4 to TRBJ2-1; D is undetermined. With 5 bases removed from V and 8 bases from J, the gap between germline ends came to 16 bases. This CDR3 has 14 amino acids. Looked up from germline, CDR1 is MRHNA and CDR2 is SNTAGT. Here the CDR3 reads CASSRGPDVDEQFF. The CDR3, as DNA: TGTGCCAGCAGTCGAGGTCCGGATGTAGATGAGCAGTTCTTC.

V usage is TRBV6-5 and J usage is TRBJ1-6; D not certain. The CDR3 sequence is 14 residues long. V shed 8 bases and J shed 5 bases, with 13 bases lying between them. Germline CDR1 and CDR2: MNHEY and SVGAGI. The CDR3 DNA reads TGTGCCAGCTGGCCGACACCTCATAATTCACCCCTCCACTTT. Protein: CASWPTPHNSPLHF.

Written as DNA, the CDR3 is TGTGCCAGCGAACCATCGAGCTCCTACGAGCAGTACTTC. Protein: CASEPSSSYEQYF. The J gene is TRBJ2-7, the V gene TRBV5-5; D gene uncertain. The CDR3 covers 13 residues. Germline V lookup: CDR1 SGHKS, CDR2 YYEKEE (reference sequence). Trimming left V 7 bases short and J 0 bases short, with 11 bases between.

The V and J genes are TRBV2 and TRBJ2-7; 9 bases fit TRBD1. Germline trimming cut 8 bases from V and 5 bases from J; bases unmatched to any gene: 7. The CDR3 is 13 residues long. Germline V gene lookup returns CDR1 SNHLY and CDR2 FYNNEI. The CDR3 bases are TGTGCCAGCGTACAGGGGGCAATGAACGAGCAGTACTTC. It codes for CASVQGAMNEQYF.

This chain uses TRBV19 with TRBJ1-2, with 8 nucleotides matching TRBD1. The CDR3 covers 14 residues. CDR1 and CDR2 from the germline V gene are LNHDA and SQIVND (reference sequence). V lost 1 base to trimming and J lost 7 bases; unmatched junction nucleotides: 5. The CDR3 reads CASSIAGTGSGYTF. The DNA of the CDR3 is TGTGCCAGTAGTATAGCCGGGACAGGCTCTGGCTACACCTTC. Supplemented by reference TRBV19 and TRBJ1-2, the full variable domain reads DGGITQSPKYLFRKEGQNVTLSCEQNLNHDAMYWYRQDPGQGLRLIYYSQIVNDFQKGDIAEGYSVSREKKESFPLTVTSAQKNPTAFYLCASSIAGTGSGYTFGSGTRLTVV.

The CDR3 loop reads CASRLLSMNSPLHF. CDR3 in DNA: TGTGCCAGCAGGCTGCTGAGTATGAATTCACCCCTCCACTTT. The chain is built from TRBV27 and TRBJ1-6; D not certain. V was shortened by 6 bases and J by 7 bases, with 13 bases between the two germline ends. Per the germline V gene, CDR1 is MNHEY and CDR2 is SMNVEV (reference sequence). There are 14 residues in the CDR3.

A single count supports this clone. The gene calls are TRBV11-2 and TRBJ1-4; 7 bases match TRBD1. There are 15 residues in the CDR3. The ends lost 6 bases at V and 3 bases at J; junction bases unmatched: 7. CDR1 and CDR2 from the germline V gene are SGHAT and FQNNGV. The DNA of the CDR3 is TGTGCCAGCAGGCCAACAGGGGTGTCTAATGAAAAACTGTTTTTT. Translating it yields CASRPTGVSNEKLFF.